This T cell receptor (beta chain) appears in the sequencing data of a study of T cells in Graves' hyperthyroidism and ophthalmopathy. On the study more broadly: Any treatment followed the collection of peripheral blood at initial diagnosis.

Disease lasting under 3 months, a NOSPECS grade of at least 4, and a Clinical Activity Score of at least 3 were features of the ophthalmopathy patients. Amplification of TCR beta CDR3 regions was performed using RNA transcripts as template. Initially, a first-round RT-PCR of the TCR CDR3 employed the HTBI primer set. TCRdb independently ran MiXCR on the multiplex PCR reads; one entry per CDR3 protein. The table includes some 370,000 distinct CDR3 sequences, over 12% detected once. This clonotype has at least ten counts. This CDR3 region has 12 residues. V shed 6 bases and J shed 4 bases, with 10 bases lying between them.

The sample was blood. The chain is built from TRBV12-3 or TRBV12-4 and TRBJ2-7, with TRBD1 as a possible D gene (7 bases). The receptor was isolated from a man aged 50 to 59 with Graves' ophthalmopathy. CDR3 in amino acids: CASRAGQYEQYF. The CDR3 DNA is TGTGCCAGCAGGGCGGGACAGTACGAGCAGTACTTC.